This T cell receptor (beta chain) is drawn from a study of breast tumors, draining lymph nodes, adjacent tissues. General study results and limits: That most tumor T cells come from lymph nodes remained unproven. Luminal-like breast cancer showed significantly higher tumor–nontumor repertoire similarity than basal-like. Tumors had less TCR diversity than lymph nodes, more than nontumor tissue.

V lost 4 bases and J lost 4, with 14 bases in between. The germline V gene encodes CDR1 SGHAT and CDR2 FQNNGV. CDR3 length: 14 amino acids. In TCRdb, the multiplex PCR reads were re-called with MiXCR into one record per CDR3 protein. The sample yields more than 15,000 distinct CDR3 sequences, about 45% seen once. As for this clonotype: What it recognizes is unknown.

The sequenced material came from breast tumor tissue. The chain uses TRBV11-2 and TRBJ2-7, with D possibly TRBD2 on 6 matching bases. This TCR was recovered from a female donor with breast cancer. Some clones in this sample may be carry-over from other donors' samples. The CDR3 loop reads CASSWASEEYEQYF. The CDR3 DNA reads as TGTGCCAGCAGCTGGGCTAGCGAAGAATACGAGCAGTACTTC.